Listed below are T cell receptor beta chains from one sample, sequenced in a study of blood T cell repertoires in COVID-19. Using immunoSEQ multiplex PCR, the repertoire was profiled, and TCRdb retains in-frame clones only, with some absent. The sample includes approximately 200,000 clones, around 85% of them seen just once. The sequenced sample consisted of peripheral blood. The receptor source for this set is a man aged 65-85 years with active or convalescent COVID-19. CDR3s include the opening cysteine and the closing phenylalanine or tryptophan. Fields, in order: D gene, clone size, J gene, V gene, CDR3 length, CDR3 DNA, CDR3 protein. D genes are given only for firm matches. The size field is filled for only some rows; it gives once, few, many or a size class.

d_call: -; clone_size: -; j_call: TRBJ1-4; v_call: TRBV10-2; cdr3_length: 14; cdr3_nt: TGCGCCAGCAGTGTTTCAGGCGTGGGTGAAAAACTGTTTTTT; cdr3_aa: CASSVSGVGEKLFF
d_call: -; clone_size: -; j_call: TRBJ2-7; v_call: TRBV10-3; cdr3_length: 14; cdr3_nt: TGTGCCATCAGTGCCGTAACAGGGAATTACGAGCAGTACTTC; cdr3_aa: CAISAVTGNYEQYF
d_call: TRBD1; clone_size: once; j_call: TRBJ1-2; v_call: TRBV7-2; cdr3_length: 15; cdr3_nt: TGTGCCAGCAGCGCTCAGGGGACAGGGGTTAGTGGCTACACCTTC; cdr3_aa: CASSAQGTGVSGYTF
d_call: TRBD2; clone_size: -; j_call: TRBJ2-1; v_call: TRBV5-4; cdr3_length: 16; cdr3_nt: TGTGCCAGCAGCGGGGGGGACTACCGGACCTACAATGAGCAGTTCTTC; cdr3_aa: CASSGGDYRTYNEQFF
d_call: -; clone_size: -; j_call: TRBJ2-7; v_call: TRBV30; cdr3_length: 13; cdr3_nt: TGTGCCTGGAGTGGGCAGGGGTTCCACGAGCAGTACTTC; cdr3_aa: CAWSGQGFHEQYF
d_call: -; clone_size: -; j_call: TRBJ1-5; v_call: TRBV19; cdr3_length: 15; cdr3_nt: TGTGCCAGTAGTACCGGACAGATTAGCAATCAGCCCCAGCATTTT; cdr3_aa: CASSTGQISNQPQHF
d_call: -; clone_size: -; j_call: TRBJ2-3; v_call: TRBV3-1/TRBV3-2; cdr3_length: 12; cdr3_nt: TGTGCCAGCAGCCAAGGTACGGTGGCGCAGTATTTT; cdr3_aa: CASSQGTVAQYF
d_call: -; clone_size: few; j_call: TRBJ1-1; v_call: TRBV10-3; cdr3_length: 12; cdr3_nt: TGTGCCACCGAAACAGGGTCGGGTGAAGCTTTCTTT; cdr3_aa: CATETGSGEAFF
d_call: -; clone_size: -; j_call: TRBJ1-6; v_call: TRBV30; cdr3_length: 13; cdr3_nt: TGTGCCTGGAGTCATAGGGGAAGTTCACCCCTCCACTTT; cdr3_aa: CAWSHRGSSPLHF
d_call: -; clone_size: -; j_call: TRBJ1-2; v_call: TRBV28; cdr3_length: 14; cdr3_nt: TGTGCCAGCAGTTTATCAGGGAAGACCTATGGCTACACCTTC; cdr3_aa: CASSLSGKTYGYTF
d_call: -; clone_size: -; j_call: TRBJ2-7; v_call: TRBV28; cdr3_length: 17; cdr3_nt: TGTGCCAGCAACTTAGGGGGGGGGACAGGAAAGACCTACGAGCAGTACTTC; cdr3_aa: CASNLGGGTGKTYEQYF
d_call: -; clone_size: once; j_call: TRBJ1-1; v_call: TRBV5-1; cdr3_length: 14; cdr3_nt: TGCGCCAGCAGCTTGGCCACGGGTAACACTGAAGCTTTCTTT; cdr3_aa: CASSLATGNTEAFF
d_call: TRBD2; clone_size: -; j_call: TRBJ2-1; v_call: TRBV5-1; cdr3_length: 16; cdr3_nt: TGCGCCAGCAGCTTGGGGCATGGCGGGGGAAACAATGAGCAGTTCTTC; cdr3_aa: CASSLGHGGGNNEQFF
d_call: -; clone_size: few; j_call: TRBJ2-7; v_call: TRBV20-1; cdr3_length: 10; cdr3_nt: TGCAGTGTCGGGGTAGGGGAGCAGTACTTC; cdr3_aa: CSVGVGEQYF
d_call: -; clone_size: -; j_call: TRBJ1-1; v_call: TRBV9; cdr3_length: 14; cdr3_nt: TGTGCCAGCAGCGACCAAGGGAGCCTCACTGAAGCTTTCTTT; cdr3_aa: CASSDQGSLTEAFF
d_call: -; clone_size: -; j_call: TRBJ1-3; v_call: TRBV19; cdr3_length: 15; cdr3_nt: TGTGCCACCCGACCGGAGGTCGCAATTGGAAACACCATATATTTT; cdr3_aa: CATRPEVAIGNTIYF
d_call: TRBD2; clone_size: -; j_call: TRBJ2-5; v_call: TRBV5-4; cdr3_length: 16; cdr3_nt: TGTGCCAGCAGCTTTCCTAGCGGGGGGACTAAAGAGACCCAGTACTTC; cdr3_aa: CASSFPSGGTKETQYF
d_call: TRBD1; clone_size: -; j_call: TRBJ1-3; v_call: TRBV2; cdr3_length: 13; cdr3_nt: TGTGCCTGCAGCAGGGGGCCTGGAAACACCATATATTTT; cdr3_aa: CACSRGPGNTIYF
d_call: TRBD2; clone_size: once; j_call: TRBJ2-1; v_call: TRBV19; cdr3_length: 16; cdr3_nt: TGTGCCCCAGCCCGGACTAGCGCCGAACTATACAATGAGCAGTTCTTC; cdr3_aa: CAPARTSAELYNEQFF
d_call: TRBD1; clone_size: -; j_call: TRBJ2-7; v_call: TRBV25-1; cdr3_length: 16; cdr3_nt: TGTGCCAGCAGTCCGGCTCGGGGAACAGGGGGGCCCGAGCAGTACTTC; cdr3_aa: CASSPARGTGGPEQYF
d_call: TRBD1; clone_size: -; j_call: TRBJ1-6; v_call: TRBV28; cdr3_length: 15; cdr3_nt: TGTGCCAGCAGTTTTCGACAGGGAAGAAATTCACCCCTCCACTTT; cdr3_aa: CASSFRQGRNSPLHF
d_call: TRBD1; clone_size: -; j_call: TRBJ1-5; v_call: TRBV18; cdr3_length: 14; cdr3_nt: TGTGCCAGCTCACAGGACAGGCAGGGTCAGCCCCAGCATTTT; cdr3_aa: CASSQDRQGQPQHF
d_call: -; clone_size: -; j_call: TRBJ1-2; v_call: TRBV27; cdr3_length: 13; cdr3_nt: TGTGCCAGCAGGTCGGGGTCAGACTATGGCTACACCTTC; cdr3_aa: CASRSGSDYGYTF
d_call: -; clone_size: -; j_call: TRBJ2-7; v_call: TRBV28; cdr3_length: 15; cdr3_nt: TGTGCCAGCAGTTTTACAGGCGAAACGCCCTACGAGCAGTACTTC; cdr3_aa: CASSFTGETPYEQYF
d_call: -; clone_size: -; j_call: TRBJ1-2; v_call: TRBV7-2; cdr3_length: 12; cdr3_nt: TGTGCCAGCAGCTCCAATACATATGGCTACACCTTC; cdr3_aa: CASSSNTYGYTF
d_call: -; clone_size: -; j_call: TRBJ1-2; v_call: TRBV7-8; cdr3_length: 14; cdr3_nt: TGTGCCAGCAGCTTAGCGACACAGGAGGGGAGCTACACCTTC; cdr3_aa: CASSLATQEGSYTF
d_call: -; clone_size: -; j_call: TRBJ1-5; v_call: TRBV6-2/TRBV6-3; cdr3_length: 18; cdr3_nt: TGTGCCAGCAGTTCGACTTTTATTACAGGAACAGCCCATCAGCCCCAGCATTTT; cdr3_aa: CASSSTFITGTAHQPQHF
d_call: TRBD1; clone_size: -; j_call: TRBJ2-7; v_call: TRBV7-8; cdr3_length: 14; cdr3_nt: TGTGCCAGCAGTTCAGGGGGCTATGGGAACGAGCAGTACTTC; cdr3_aa: CASSSGGYGNEQYF
d_call: -; clone_size: -; j_call: TRBJ2-2; v_call: TRBV12-2; cdr3_length: 16; cdr3_nt: TGTGCAAGTCGCTTACCGCGGACAGGGTACACCGGGGAGCTGTTTTTT; cdr3_aa: CASRLPRTGYTGELFF
d_call: -; clone_size: -; j_call: TRBJ2-1; v_call: TRBV9; cdr3_length: 17; cdr3_nt: TGTGCCAGCAGCGTTACCCCTCGGAGTAGCGGCTACAATGAGCAGTTCTTC; cdr3_aa: CASSVTPRSSGYNEQFF
d_call: TRBD1; clone_size: -; j_call: TRBJ1-5; v_call: TRBV24-1; cdr3_length: 19; cdr3_nt: TGTGCCACCAGTGATTGGGACAGGGGGTCCCGTAAAGCGAATCAGCCCCAGCATTTT; cdr3_aa: CATSDWDRGSRKANQPQHF
d_call: TRBD2; clone_size: -; j_call: TRBJ2-7; v_call: TRBV19; cdr3_length: 14; cdr3_nt: TGTGCCAGTAGTATCGGAGCGGGGCTCTACGAGCAGTACTTC; cdr3_aa: CASSIGAGLYEQYF
d_call: -; clone_size: -; j_call: TRBJ2-7; v_call: TRBV5-5; cdr3_length: 16; cdr3_nt: TGTGCCAGCAGCCTGGGGGTACGGGGAAGGGTTTACGAGCAGTACTTC; cdr3_aa: CASSLGVRGRVYEQYF
d_call: -; clone_size: -; j_call: TRBJ1-1; v_call: TRBV29-1; cdr3_length: 11; cdr3_nt: TGCAGCGTTGAAGTGTTAGCTGAAGCTTTCTTT; cdr3_aa: CSVEVLAEAFF
d_call: -; clone_size: once; j_call: TRBJ2-1; v_call: TRBV3-1/TRBV3-2; cdr3_length: 12; cdr3_nt: TGTGCCAGCAGCCAAGAGCACACAAAGCAGTTCTTC; cdr3_aa: CASSQEHTKQFF
d_call: -; clone_size: -; j_call: TRBJ2-7; v_call: TRBV23-1; cdr3_length: 17; cdr3_nt: TGCGCCAGCAGTCAAAGGTTTCCGCGGATACCTTACTACGAGCAGTACTTC; cdr3_aa: CASSQRFPRIPYYEQYF
d_call: -; clone_size: few; j_call: TRBJ1-2; v_call: TRBV28; cdr3_length: 13; cdr3_nt: TGTGCCAGCAGTTCCGTCCCTAACTATGGCTACACCTTC; cdr3_aa: CASSSVPNYGYTF
d_call: -; clone_size: -; j_call: TRBJ1-6; v_call: TRBV5-1; cdr3_length: 13; cdr3_nt: TGCGCCAGCAGCGTATCCGGGTCCGGTCCCCTCCACTTT; cdr3_aa: CASSVSGSGPLHF
d_call: TRBD2; clone_size: -; j_call: TRBJ2-7; v_call: TRBV19; cdr3_length: 16; cdr3_nt: TGTGCCAGTAGTATCCGGGGGGGGATGGTGGCCTACGAGCAGTACTTC; cdr3_aa: CASSIRGGMVAYEQYF
d_call: -; clone_size: once; j_call: TRBJ1-6; v_call: TRBV5-1; cdr3_length: 14; cdr3_nt: TGCGCCAGCTCCCCCGGACAGCAGAACTCACCCCTCCACTTT; cdr3_aa: CASSPGQQNSPLHF
d_call: -; clone_size: -; j_call: TRBJ1-6; v_call: TRBV11-2; cdr3_length: 15; cdr3_nt: TGTGCCAGCAGCTTAGACAGGGCCTATAATTCACCCCTCCACTTT; cdr3_aa: CASSLDRAYNSPLHF
d_call: -; clone_size: -; j_call: TRBJ2-1; v_call: TRBV11-2; cdr3_length: 13; cdr3_nt: TGTGCCAGCAGCTTAAGCGGCTACAATGAGCAGTTCTTC; cdr3_aa: CASSLSGYNEQFF
d_call: -; clone_size: -; j_call: TRBJ1-1; v_call: TRBV5-6; cdr3_length: 15; cdr3_nt: TGTGCCAGCAGCAAGTACAGGGCCATGAACACTGAAGCTTTCTTT; cdr3_aa: CASSKYRAMNTEAFF
d_call: -; clone_size: -; j_call: TRBJ2-1; v_call: TRBV7-8; cdr3_length: 12; cdr3_nt: TGTGCCAGCAGCCTCTCGGTTGGTGAGCAGTTCTTC; cdr3_aa: CASSLSVGEQFF
d_call: TRBD1; clone_size: once; j_call: TRBJ1-5; v_call: TRBV19; cdr3_length: 16; cdr3_nt: TGTGCCAGTAGTATAGATCGGACAGGGGGCAATCAGCCCCAGCATTTT; cdr3_aa: CASSIDRTGGNQPQHF
d_call: -; clone_size: -; j_call: TRBJ2-5; v_call: TRBV19; cdr3_length: 12; cdr3_nt: TGTGCCAGTTCCGAGGGTACAGAGACCCAGTACTTC; cdr3_aa: CASSEGTETQYF
d_call: TRBD2; clone_size: -; j_call: TRBJ2-1; v_call: TRBV4-3; cdr3_length: 15; cdr3_nt: TGCGCCAGCAGCCAGGGGAGCGGGGGGGCTTGGGAGCAGTTCTTC; cdr3_aa: CASSQGSGGAWEQFF
d_call: -; clone_size: -; j_call: TRBJ1-6; v_call: TRBV5-1; cdr3_length: 17; cdr3_nt: TGCGCCAGCAGCTTGGGAGTAACAGGGAGGGATAATTCACCCCTCCACTTT; cdr3_aa: CASSLGVTGRDNSPLHF
d_call: -; clone_size: -; j_call: TRBJ2-7; v_call: TRBV7-2; cdr3_length: 15; cdr3_nt: TGTGCCAGCAGCTTAGGAGGGTATGGGGCCTACGAGCAGTACTTC; cdr3_aa: CASSLGGYGAYEQYF
d_call: -; clone_size: -; j_call: TRBJ1-5; v_call: TRBV27; cdr3_length: 14; cdr3_nt: TGTGCCAGCAGTCCCTCGGCAGGTTATCAGCCCCAGCATTTT; cdr3_aa: CASSPSAGYQPQHF
d_call: -; clone_size: -; j_call: TRBJ2-2; v_call: TRBV18; cdr3_length: 15; cdr3_nt: TGTGCCAGCTCCATCAGGACTTCGAACACCGGGGAGCTGTTTTTT; cdr3_aa: CASSIRTSNTGELFF
d_call: TRBD1; clone_size: -; j_call: TRBJ1-6; v_call: TRBV11-2; cdr3_length: 15; cdr3_nt: TGTGCCAGCAGCTTAGGGACAGGGAATAATTCACCCCTCCACTTT; cdr3_aa: CASSLGTGNNSPLHF
d_call: -; clone_size: -; j_call: TRBJ1-3; v_call: TRBV7-8; cdr3_length: 14; cdr3_nt: TGTGCCAGCAGAATGGCGGGTATTGGAAACACCATATATTTT; cdr3_aa: CASRMAGIGNTIYF
d_call: -; clone_size: -; j_call: TRBJ2-1; v_call: TRBV7-6; cdr3_length: 15; cdr3_nt: TGTGCCAGCAGCTCAGGGGACCTACCACCCCATGAGCAGTTCTTC; cdr3_aa: CASSSGDLPPHEQFF
d_call: -; clone_size: -; j_call: TRBJ2-6; v_call: TRBV4-1; cdr3_length: 19; cdr3_nt: TGCGCCAGCAGCCAAGTCGGAGGTGGAGGGATCTCCGGGGCCAACGTCCTGACTTTC; cdr3_aa: CASSQVGGGGISGANVLTF
d_call: TRBD2; clone_size: -; j_call: TRBJ2-3; v_call: TRBV6-4; cdr3_length: 16; cdr3_nt: TGTGCCAGCAGTCCCCTGGCGGGGGGGCTTTCAGATACGCAGTATTTT; cdr3_aa: CASSPLAGGLSDTQYF
d_call: -; clone_size: once; j_call: TRBJ2-3; v_call: TRBV3-1/TRBV3-2; cdr3_length: 12; cdr3_nt: TGTGCCAGCAGCCATTCAGTCGATACGCAGTATTTT; cdr3_aa: CASSHSVDTQYF
d_call: -; clone_size: -; j_call: TRBJ2-7; v_call: TRBV2; cdr3_length: 17; cdr3_nt: TGTGCCAGCAGTGAACCATCCCTAGACCGAACCCTCTACGAGCAGTACTTC; cdr3_aa: CASSEPSLDRTLYEQYF
d_call: -; clone_size: -; j_call: TRBJ1-5; v_call: TRBV5-6; cdr3_length: 15; cdr3_nt: TGTGCCAGCAGTCTGGCCCGCAGGGTTAATCAGCCCCAGCATTTT; cdr3_aa: CASSLARRVNQPQHF